This entry concerns a single TCR beta chain. The source of the sample is a study of shared T cell receptors in the human thymus. Only in-frame clones appear in the TCRdb table, and some are missing; sequencing was by immunoSEQ multiplex PCR. This repertoire shows about 660,000 clones, roughly 90% found once; its top ten account for over 0.008%. Trimming removed 3 bases from V and 7 bases from J, with 25 bases in between. The CDR3 is 18 residues long. Germline V gene sequence: CDR1 KGHSH, CDR2 LQKENI. These sequences were also reported in another study, on human thymus T cells. As reported in that work: The donor group consisted of healthy Finnish infants who were having corrective surgery for congenital heart defects. Thymic material originated from resections removed in the course of corrective heart surgery. Repertoires from thymus and blood appeared to show biased V and J gene usage.

The TCR originated in a boy under two years old with a congenital heart defect. V gene TRBV18 combines with J gene TRBJ2-1, with a tentative D call TRBD1 (5 bases). Sequencing was performed on thymocytes. The CDR3 is CASSPILAAQGRRNEQFF. CDR3 coding DNA: TGTGCCAGCTCACCTATATTGGCCGCGCAGGGTAGGCGTAATGAGCAGTTCTTC.